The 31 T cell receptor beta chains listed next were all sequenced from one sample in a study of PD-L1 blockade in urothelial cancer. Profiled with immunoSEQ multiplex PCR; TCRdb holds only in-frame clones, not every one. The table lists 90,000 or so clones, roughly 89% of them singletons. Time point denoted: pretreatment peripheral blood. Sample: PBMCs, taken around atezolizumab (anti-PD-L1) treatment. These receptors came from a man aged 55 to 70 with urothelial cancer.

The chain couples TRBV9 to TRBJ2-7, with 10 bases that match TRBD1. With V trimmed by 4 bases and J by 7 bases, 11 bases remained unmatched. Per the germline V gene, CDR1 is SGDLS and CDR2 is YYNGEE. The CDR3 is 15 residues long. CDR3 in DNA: TGTGCCAGCAGCTCTCAACCGACAGGGGGCGGGGAGCAGTACTTC. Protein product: CASSSQPTGGGEQYF.

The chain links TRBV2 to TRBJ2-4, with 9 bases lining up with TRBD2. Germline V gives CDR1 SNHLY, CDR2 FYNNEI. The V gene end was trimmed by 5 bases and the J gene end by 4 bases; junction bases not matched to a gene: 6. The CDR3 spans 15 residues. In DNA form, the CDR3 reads TGTGCCAGCAGTCAGGACCTAGCGGGGAAAAACATTCAGTACTTC. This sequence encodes CASSQDLAGKNIQYF.

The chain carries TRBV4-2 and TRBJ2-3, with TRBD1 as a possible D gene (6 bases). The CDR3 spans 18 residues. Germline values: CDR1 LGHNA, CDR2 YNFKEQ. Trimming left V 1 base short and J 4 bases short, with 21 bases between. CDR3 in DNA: TGTGCCAGCAGCCAAGCTGCTAGGGGGTATGAGGGCGCAGATACGCAGTATTTT. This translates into CASSQAARGYEGADTQYF.

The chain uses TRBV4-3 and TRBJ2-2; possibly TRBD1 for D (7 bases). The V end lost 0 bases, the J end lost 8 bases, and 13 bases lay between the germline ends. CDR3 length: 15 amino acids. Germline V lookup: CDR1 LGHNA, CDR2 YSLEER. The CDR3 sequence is CASSQEQGRRGELFF. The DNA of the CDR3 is TGCGCCAGCAGCCAAGAACAGGGGAGGCGAGGGGAGCTGTTTTTT.

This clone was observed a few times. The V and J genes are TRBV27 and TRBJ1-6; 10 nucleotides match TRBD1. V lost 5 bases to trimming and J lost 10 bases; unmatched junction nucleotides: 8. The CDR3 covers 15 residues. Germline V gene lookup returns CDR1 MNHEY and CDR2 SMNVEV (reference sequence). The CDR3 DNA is TGTGCCAGCAGTACCACGGGACAGGGGTACTCACCCCTCCACTTT. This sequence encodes CASSTTGQGYSPLHF.

DNA of the CDR3: TGTGCCAGCAGTTTGGCTAGCGGGGAGCCTTACGAGCAGTACTTC. This codes for CASSLASGEPYEQYF. The chain couples TRBV28 to TRBJ2-7; 9 bases fit TRBD2. This CDR3 is 15 amino acids long. The germline gives CDR1 MDHEN, CDR2 SYDVKM. V shed 3 bases and J 4 bases; nucleotides not matched to a gene: 7.

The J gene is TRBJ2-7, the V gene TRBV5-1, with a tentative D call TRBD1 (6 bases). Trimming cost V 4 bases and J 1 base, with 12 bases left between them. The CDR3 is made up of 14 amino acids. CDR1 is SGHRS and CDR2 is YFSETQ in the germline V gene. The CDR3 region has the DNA TGCGCCAGCAGCACCGGACAGACATCCTACGAGCAGTACTTC. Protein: CASSTGQTSYEQYF.

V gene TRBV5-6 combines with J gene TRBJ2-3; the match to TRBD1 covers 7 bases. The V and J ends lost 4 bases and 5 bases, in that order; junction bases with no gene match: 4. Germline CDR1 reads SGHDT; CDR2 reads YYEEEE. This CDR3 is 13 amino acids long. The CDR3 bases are TGTGCCAGCAGCGGGACAGTTAAAGATACGCAGTATTTT. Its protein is CASSGTVKDTQYF. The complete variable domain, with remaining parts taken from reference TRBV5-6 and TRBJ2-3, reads DAGVTQSPTHLIKTRGQQVTLRCSPKSGHDTVSWYQQALGQGPQFIFQYYEEEERQRGNFPDRFSGHQFPNYSSELNVNALLLGDSALYLCASSGTVKDTQYFGPGTRLTVL.

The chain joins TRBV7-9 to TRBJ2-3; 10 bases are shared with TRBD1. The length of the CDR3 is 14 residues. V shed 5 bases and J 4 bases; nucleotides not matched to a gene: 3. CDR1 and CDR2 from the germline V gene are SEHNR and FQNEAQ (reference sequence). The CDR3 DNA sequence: TGTGCCAGCAGCCCGACAGGGGGCCCAGATACGCAGTATTTT. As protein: CASSPTGGPDTQYF. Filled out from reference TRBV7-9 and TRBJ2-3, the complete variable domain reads DTGVSQNPRHKITKRGQNVTFRCDPISEHNRLYWYRQTLGQGPEFLTYFQNEAQLEKSRLLSDRFSAERPKGSFSTLEIQRTEQGDSAMYLCASSPTGGPDTQYFGPGTRLTVL.

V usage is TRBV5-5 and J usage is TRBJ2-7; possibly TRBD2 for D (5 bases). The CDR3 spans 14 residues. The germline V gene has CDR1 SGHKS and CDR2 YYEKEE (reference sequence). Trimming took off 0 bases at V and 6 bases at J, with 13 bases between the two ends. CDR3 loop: CASSLDLDFGEQYF. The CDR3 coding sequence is TGTGCCAGCAGCTTGGATCTGGACTTCGGCGAGCAGTACTTC.

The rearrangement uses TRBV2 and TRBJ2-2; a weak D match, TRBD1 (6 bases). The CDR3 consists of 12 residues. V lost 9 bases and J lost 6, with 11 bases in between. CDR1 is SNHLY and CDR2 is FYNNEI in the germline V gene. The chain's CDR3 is CASLQGPGELFF. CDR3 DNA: TGTGCCAGTCTCCAGGGGCCCGGGGAGCTGTTTTTT.

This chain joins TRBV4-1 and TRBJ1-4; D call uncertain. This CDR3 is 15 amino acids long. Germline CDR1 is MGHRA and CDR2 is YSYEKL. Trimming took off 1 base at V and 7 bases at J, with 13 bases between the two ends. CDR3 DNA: TGCGCCAGCAGCCAAGTCGAGGGATCCGGTGAAAAACTGTTTTTT. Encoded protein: CASSQVEGSGEKLFF.

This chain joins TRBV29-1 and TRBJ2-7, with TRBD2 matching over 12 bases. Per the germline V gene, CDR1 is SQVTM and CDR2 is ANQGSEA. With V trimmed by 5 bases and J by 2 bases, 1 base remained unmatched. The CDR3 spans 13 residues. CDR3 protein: CSVTSGRTYEQYF. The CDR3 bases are TGCAGCGTTACTAGCGGGAGGACCTACGAGCAGTACTTC.

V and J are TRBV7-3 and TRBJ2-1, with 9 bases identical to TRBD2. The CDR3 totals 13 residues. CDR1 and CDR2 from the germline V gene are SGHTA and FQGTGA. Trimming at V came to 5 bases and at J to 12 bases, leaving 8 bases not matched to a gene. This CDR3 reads CASSNKRGEGQFF. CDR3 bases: TGTGCCAGCAGCAACAAGCGGGGGGAGGGGCAGTTCTTC.

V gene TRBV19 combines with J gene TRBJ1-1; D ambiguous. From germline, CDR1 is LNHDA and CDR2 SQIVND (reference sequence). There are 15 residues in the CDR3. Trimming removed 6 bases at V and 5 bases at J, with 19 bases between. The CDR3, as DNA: TGTGCCAGTAGCCCTACTGTGCGGGTTAATACTGAAGCTTTCTTT. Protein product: CASSPTVRVNTEAFF.

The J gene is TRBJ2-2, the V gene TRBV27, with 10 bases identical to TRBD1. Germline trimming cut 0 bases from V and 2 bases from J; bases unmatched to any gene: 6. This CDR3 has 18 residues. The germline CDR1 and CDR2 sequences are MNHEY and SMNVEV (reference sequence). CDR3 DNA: TGTGCCAGCAGTTTATCAGGGACAGGGGCCACAAACACCGGGGAGCTGTTTTTT. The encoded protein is CASSLSGTGATNTGELFF.

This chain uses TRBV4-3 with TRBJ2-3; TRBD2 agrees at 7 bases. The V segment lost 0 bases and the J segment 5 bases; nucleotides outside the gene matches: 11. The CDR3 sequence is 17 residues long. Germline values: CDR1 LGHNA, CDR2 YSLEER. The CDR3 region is CASSQDIGGGRIDTQYF. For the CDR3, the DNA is TGCGCCAGCAGCCAAGATATAGGCGGGGGTCGGATAGATACGCAGTATTTT.

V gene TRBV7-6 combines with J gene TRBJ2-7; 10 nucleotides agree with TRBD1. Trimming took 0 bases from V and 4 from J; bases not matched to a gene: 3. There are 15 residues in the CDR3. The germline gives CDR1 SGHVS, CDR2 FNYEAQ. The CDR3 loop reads CASSLAGTGVYEQYF. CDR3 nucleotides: TGTGCCAGCAGCTTAGCCGGGACAGGGGTTTACGAGCAGTACTTC.

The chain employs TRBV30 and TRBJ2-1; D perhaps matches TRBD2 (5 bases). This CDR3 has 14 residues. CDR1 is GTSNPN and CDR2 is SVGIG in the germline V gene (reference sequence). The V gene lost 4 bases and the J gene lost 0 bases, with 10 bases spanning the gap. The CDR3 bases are TGTGCCTGGAACGGGATGAGCTCCTACAATGAGCAGTTCTTC. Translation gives CAWNGMSSYNEQFF.

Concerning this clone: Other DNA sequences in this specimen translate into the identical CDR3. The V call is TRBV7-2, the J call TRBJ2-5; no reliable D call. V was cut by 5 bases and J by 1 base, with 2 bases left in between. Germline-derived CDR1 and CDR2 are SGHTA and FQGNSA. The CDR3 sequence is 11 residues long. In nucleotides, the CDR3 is TGTGCCAGCAGCCTCCAAGAGACCCAGTACTTC. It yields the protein CASSLQETQYF. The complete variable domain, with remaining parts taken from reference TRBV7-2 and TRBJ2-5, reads GAGVSQSPSNKVTEKGKDVELRCDPISGHTALYWYRQSLGQGLEFLIYFQGNSAPDKSGLPSDRFSAERTGGSVSTLTIQRTQQEDSAVYLCASSLQETQYFGPGTRLLVL.

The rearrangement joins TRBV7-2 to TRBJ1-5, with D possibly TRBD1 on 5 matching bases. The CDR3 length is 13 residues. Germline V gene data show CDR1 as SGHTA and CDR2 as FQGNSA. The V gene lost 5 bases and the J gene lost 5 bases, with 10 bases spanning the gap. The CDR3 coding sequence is TGTGCCAGCAGCACGGACAATTATCAGCCCCAGCATTTT. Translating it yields CASSTDNYQPQHF.

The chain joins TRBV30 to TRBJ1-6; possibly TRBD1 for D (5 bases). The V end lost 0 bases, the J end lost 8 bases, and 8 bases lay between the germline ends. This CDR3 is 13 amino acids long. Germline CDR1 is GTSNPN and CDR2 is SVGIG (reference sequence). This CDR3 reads CAWSVTGDSPLHF. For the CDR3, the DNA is TGTGCCTGGAGTGTAACGGGGGATTCACCCCTCCACTTT.

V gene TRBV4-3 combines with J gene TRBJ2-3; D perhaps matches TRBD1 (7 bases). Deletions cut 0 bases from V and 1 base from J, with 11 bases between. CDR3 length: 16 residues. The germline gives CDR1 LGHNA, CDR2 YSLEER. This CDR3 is CASSQDLRGGTDTQYF. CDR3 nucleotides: TGCGCCAGCAGCCAAGATCTCAGGGGGGGCACAGATACGCAGTATTTT.

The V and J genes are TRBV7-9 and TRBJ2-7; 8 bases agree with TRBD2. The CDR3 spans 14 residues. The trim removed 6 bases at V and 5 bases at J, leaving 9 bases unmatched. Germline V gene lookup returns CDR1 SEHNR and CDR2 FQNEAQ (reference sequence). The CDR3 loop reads CASRQSGGDHEQYF. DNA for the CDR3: TGTGCCAGCAGACAGTCCGGGGGGGACCACGAGCAGTACTTC.

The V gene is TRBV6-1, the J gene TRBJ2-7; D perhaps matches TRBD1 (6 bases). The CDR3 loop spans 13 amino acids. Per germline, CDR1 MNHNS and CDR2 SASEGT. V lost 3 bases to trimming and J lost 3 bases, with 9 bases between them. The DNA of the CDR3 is TGTGCCAGCAGTGATGGACAGAACTACGAGCAGTACTTC. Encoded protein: CASSDGQNYEQYF.

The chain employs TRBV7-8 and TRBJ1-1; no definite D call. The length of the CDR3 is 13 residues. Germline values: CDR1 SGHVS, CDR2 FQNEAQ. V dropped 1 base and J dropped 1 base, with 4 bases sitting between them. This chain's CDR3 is CASSLGQNTEAFF. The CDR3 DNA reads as TGTGCCAGCAGCTTAGGACAGAACACTGAAGCTTTCTTT.

CDR3 loop: CASSYPTGVNTGELFF. CDR3 sequence (DNA): TGTGCCAGCAGTTACCCGACAGGGGTGAACACCGGGGAGCTGTTTTTT. The chain uses TRBV6-5 and TRBJ2-2; 8 nucleotides agree with TRBD1. Germline lookup yields CDR1 MNHEY and CDR2 SVGAGI. The CDR3 length is 16 residues. Unmatched junction bases numbered 3, after V lost 2 bases and J lost 1 base.

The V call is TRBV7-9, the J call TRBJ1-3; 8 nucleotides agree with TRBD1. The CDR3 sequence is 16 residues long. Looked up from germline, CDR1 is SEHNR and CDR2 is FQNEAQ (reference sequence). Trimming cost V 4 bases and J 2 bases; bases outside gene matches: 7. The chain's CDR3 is CASSSPRQGPGNTIYF. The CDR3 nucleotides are TGTGCCAGCAGCTCTCCGCGACAGGGGCCTGGAAACACCATATATTTT.

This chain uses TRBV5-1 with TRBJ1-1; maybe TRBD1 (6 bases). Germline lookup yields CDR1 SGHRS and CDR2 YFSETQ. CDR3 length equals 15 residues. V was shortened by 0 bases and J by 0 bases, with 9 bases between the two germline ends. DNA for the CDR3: TGCGCCAGCAGCTTGGCCCGGGACATGAACACTGAAGCTTTCTTT. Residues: CASSLARDMNTEAFF.

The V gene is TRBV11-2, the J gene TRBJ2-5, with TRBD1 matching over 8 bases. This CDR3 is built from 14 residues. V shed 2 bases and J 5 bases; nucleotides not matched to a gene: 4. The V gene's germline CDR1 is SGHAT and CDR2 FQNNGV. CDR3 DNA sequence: TGTGCCAGCAGCTTATTGACAGGGGAGGAGACCCAGTACTTC. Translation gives CASSLLTGEETQYF.

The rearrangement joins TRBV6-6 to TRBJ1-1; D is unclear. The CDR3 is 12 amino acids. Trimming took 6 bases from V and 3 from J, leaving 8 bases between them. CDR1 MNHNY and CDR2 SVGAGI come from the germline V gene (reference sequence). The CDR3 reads CASRGTDTEAFF. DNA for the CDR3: TGTGCCAGCAGGGGCACAGACACTGAAGCTTTCTTT.